This TCR beta chain appears in the sequencing data of a study of blood T cells in healthy people across ages. Losses at the gene ends were 4 bases for V and 5 bases for J; bases not matched to a gene: 8. This CDR3 is 15 amino acids long. Germline lookup yields CDR1 SGHRS and CDR2 YFSETQ. Together with a sample-barcoded 5' primer, a J-beta primer mix was included in a second PCR lasting about 6 to 11 cycles. TCRdb re-analysed the 5' RACE reads in MiXCR, keeping a single row per CDR3 protein. The sample consists of around 1.7 million distinct CDR3 sequences, 28% of them appearing once. The specimen was blood. The TCR comes from a woman aged 30 to 39 in good health. The V and J genes are TRBV5-1 and TRBJ2-1, with 8 bases identical to TRBD1. DNA for the CDR3: TGCGCCAGCAGCCAGCCCGGACAGGGAGACAATGAGCAGTTCTTC. Its protein is CASSQPGQGDNEQFF.